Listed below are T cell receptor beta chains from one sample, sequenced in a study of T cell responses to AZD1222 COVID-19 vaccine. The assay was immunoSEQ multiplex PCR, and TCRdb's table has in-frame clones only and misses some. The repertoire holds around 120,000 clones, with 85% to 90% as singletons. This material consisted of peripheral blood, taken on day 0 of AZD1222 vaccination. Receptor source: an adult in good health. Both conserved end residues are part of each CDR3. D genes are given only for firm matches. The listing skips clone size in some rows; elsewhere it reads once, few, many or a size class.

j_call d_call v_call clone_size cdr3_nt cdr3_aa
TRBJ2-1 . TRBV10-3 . TGTGCCATCAGTGAGTCGTTGGGGGGGCGTGGTGGCAATGAGCAGTTCTTC CAISESLGGRGGNEQFF
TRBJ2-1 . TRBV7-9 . TGTGCCAGCAGCTCATCCGTATCTGGCTCCTACAATGAGCAGTTCTTC CASSSSVSGSYNEQFF
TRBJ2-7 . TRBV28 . TGTGCCAGCACCCGAGGACAGAGCTCCTACGAGCAGTACTTC CASTRGQSSYEQYF
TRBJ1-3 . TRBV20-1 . TGCAGTGCTAGTGAAGATAATGGAAACACCATATATTTT CSASEDNGNTIYF
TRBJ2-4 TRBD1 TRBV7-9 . TGTGCCAGCAGCTTAACAGGGGGGTGGTACTTC CASSLTGGWYF
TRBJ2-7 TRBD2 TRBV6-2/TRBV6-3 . TGTGCCAGCAGTTACTTCGGCGGGAGGTACGAGCAGTACTTC CASSYFGGRYEQYF
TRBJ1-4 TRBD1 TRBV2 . TGTGCCAGCACTTACCCAGGACAGGGCGAAAAACTGTTTTTT CASTYPGQGEKLFF
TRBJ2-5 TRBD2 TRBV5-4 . TGTGCCAGCAGCACCCGACTAGCGGAGCGAGAGACCCAGTACTTC CASSTRLAERETQYF
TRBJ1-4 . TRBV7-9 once TGTGCCAGCAGCTCCTTGAATGAAAAACTGTTTTTT CASSSLNEKLFF
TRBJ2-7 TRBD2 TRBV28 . TGTGCCACCAGAGCGGGGGGGATCAACGAGCAGTACTTC CATRAGGINEQYF
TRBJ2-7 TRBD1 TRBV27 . TGTGCCAGCAGTTTGGGACAGGGGGTCTACGAGCAGTACTTC CASSLGQGVYEQYF
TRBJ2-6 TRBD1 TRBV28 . TGTGCCAGCAGTGGGGGACAGCACTCTGGGGCCAACGTCCTGACTTTC CASSGGQHSGANVLTF
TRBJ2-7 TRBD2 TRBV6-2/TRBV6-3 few TGTGCCAGCAGTTCGTTACGGACTAGCGGGAACTACGAGCAGTACTTC CASSSLRTSGNYEQYF
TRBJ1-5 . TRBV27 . TGTGCCAGCAGCCCGGGGGATCAGCCCCAGCATTTT CASSPGDQPQHF
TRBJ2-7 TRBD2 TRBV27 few TGTGCCAGCAGTTGGGGACTAGCGGGGAGCTCCTACGAGCAGTACTTC CASSWGLAGSSYEQYF
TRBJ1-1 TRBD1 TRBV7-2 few TGTGCCAGCAGCTTCTCAGGGGGGGGCGAAGCTTTCTTT CASSFSGGGEAFF
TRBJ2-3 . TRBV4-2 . TGTGCCAGCAGCCAAGCGTATGCGGCTAGCACAGATACGCAGTATTTT CASSQAYAASTDTQYF
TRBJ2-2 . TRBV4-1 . TGCGCCAGCAGCCAAGTTCTAGGGTTCGGGACCGGGGAGCTGTTTTTT CASSQVLGFGTGELFF
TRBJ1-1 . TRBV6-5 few TGTGCCAGCAGTTACTCGAGGGGGGGTAACACTGAAGCTTTCTTT CASSYSRGGNTEAFF
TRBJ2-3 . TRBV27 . TGTGCCAGCAGTCTTAAATCCCCGACCCTCGGCACAGATACGCAGTATTTT CASSLKSPTLGTDTQYF
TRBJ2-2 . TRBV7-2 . TGTGCCAGCAGCGTAGACTACTCCGGGGAGCTGTTTTTT CASSVDYSGELFF
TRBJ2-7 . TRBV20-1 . TGCAGTGGGCGCGTAACCTACGAGCAGTACTTC CSGRVTYEQYF
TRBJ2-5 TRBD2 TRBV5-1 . TGCGCCAGCAGCTCGGGACTAGCGGGAGGAGGACAAGAGACCCAGTACTTC CASSSGLAGGGQETQYF
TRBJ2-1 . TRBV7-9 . TGTGCCAGCAGCCATGAGAATGAGCAGTTCTTC CASSHENEQFF
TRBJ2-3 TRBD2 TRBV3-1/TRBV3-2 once TGTGCCAGCAGCGCCGGACTAGGAAGGAGCACAGATACGCAGTATTTT CASSAGLGRSTDTQYF
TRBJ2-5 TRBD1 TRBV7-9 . TGTGCCAGCAGCGGGACAGGGCAAGAGACCCAGTACTTC CASSGTGQETQYF
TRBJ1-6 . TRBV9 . TGTGCCAGCAGCGTAGTTCAGGAATCACCCCTCCACTTT CASSVVQESPLHF
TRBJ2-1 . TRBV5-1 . TGCGCCAGCAGCTTGCGTGAGTCCTACAATGAGCAGTTCTTC CASSLRESYNEQFF
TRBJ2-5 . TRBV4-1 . TGCGCCAGCAGCCCCCTCGGGGAGACCCAGTACTTC CASSPLGETQYF
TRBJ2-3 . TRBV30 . TGTGCCTGGAGTGTCCGGGGGCTCTCAGATACGCAGTATTTT CAWSVRGLSDTQYF
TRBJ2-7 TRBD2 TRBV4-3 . TGCGCCAGCAGCCAAGCAGCGGGGAGTCCCTCCTACGAGCAGTACTTC CASSQAAGSPSYEQYF
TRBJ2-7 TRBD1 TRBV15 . TGTGCCACCAGCAGAGAGGGACAGGGTTTAGGGTACGAGCAGTACTTC CATSREGQGLGYEQYF
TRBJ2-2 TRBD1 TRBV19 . TGTGCCAGTAGTATTACAGGGGCCACCGGGGAGCTGTTTTTT CASSITGATGELFF
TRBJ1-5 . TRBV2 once TGTGCCAGCAGTGAGTCTCAGGGGAATCAGCCCCAGCATTTT CASSESQGNQPQHF
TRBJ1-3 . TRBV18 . TGTGCCAGCTCACCATTCAGGGCCTCCTCTGGAAACACCATATATTTT CASSPFRASSGNTIYF
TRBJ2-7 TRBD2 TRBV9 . TGTGCCAGCAGCGCAGCGCCGGGACTAGCATACGAGCAGTACTTC CASSAAPGLAYEQYF
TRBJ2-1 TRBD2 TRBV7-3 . TGTGCCAGCAGCCCCCGGGCCGGGAGGGCCAACAATGAGCAGTTCTTC CASSPRAGRANNEQFF
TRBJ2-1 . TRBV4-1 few TGCGCCAGCAGCCTTGGGGGGACAGTCAATGAGCAGTTCTTC CASSLGGTVNEQFF
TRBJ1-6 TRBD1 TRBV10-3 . TGTGCCATCAGCCGTGGGACAGGGGAGAATTCACCCCTCCACTTT CAISRGTGENSPLHF
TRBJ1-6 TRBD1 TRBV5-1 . TGCGCCAGCAGCTTGGACTCGCCGGGACAGAAAAATTCACCCCTCCACTTT CASSLDSPGQKNSPLHF
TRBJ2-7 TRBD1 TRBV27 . TGTGCCAGCAGTCCCAGGACAGGTTTTGGCTACGAGCAGTACTTC CASSPRTGFGYEQYF
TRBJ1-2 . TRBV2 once TGTGCCAGCATAGGAAATGGCTACACCTTC CASIGNGYTF
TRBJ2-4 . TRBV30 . TGTGCCTGGGGACTACAGGGAATTCAGTACTTC CAWGLQGIQYF
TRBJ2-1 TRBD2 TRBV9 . TGTGCCAGCACAGGGACTAGTAATGAGCAGTTCTTC CASTGTSNEQFF
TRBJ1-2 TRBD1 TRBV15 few TGTGCCACCAGCAGTGGGGACAGGGTATATGGCTACACCTTC CATSSGDRVYGYTF
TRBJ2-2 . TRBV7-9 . TGTGCCAGCAGCAACAGGGTTCAGCTGTTTTTT CASSNRVQLFF
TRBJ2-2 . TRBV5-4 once TGTGCCAGCAGCTCTCGCAGGGATGGCACCGGGGAGCTGTTTTTT CASSSRRDGTGELFF
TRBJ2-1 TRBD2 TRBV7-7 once TGTGCTAGCAGCCCCACTAGCGGATCCTACAATGAGCAGTTCTTC CASSPTSGSYNEQFF